What follows are 15 T cell receptor beta chains derived from one specimen sequenced in a study of CD8 T cells in Susac syndrome. Random hexamers were used to reverse transcribe an amount of roughly 0.45 to 1 ug RNA. TCRdb re-derived calls from the immunoSEQ multiplex PCR reads in MiXCR, one entry per CDR3 protein. In the table there are roughly 130,000 distinct CDR3 sequences, around 94% of which are singletons. The sample was CD4+ T cells from PBMCs. The source is a human donor with multiple sclerosis.

The chain uses TRBV7-3 and TRBJ1-1; D is uncertain. Germline CDR1 is SGHTA and CDR2 is FQGTGA. The CDR3 is 13 residues long. V gave up 0 bases and J gave up 4 bases, with 6 bases separating them. CDR3 loop: CASSLTGSTEAFF. The CDR3 coding sequence is TGTGCCAGCAGCTTAACAGGGTCCACTGAAGCTTTCTTT.

The chain recombines TRBV30 with TRBJ1-1; TRBD1 aligns across 7 bases. This CDR3 contains 13 residues. Germline V gene data show CDR1 as GTSNPN and CDR2 as SVGIG (reference sequence). J gave up 1 base and V 7 bases, and 6 bases lay outside the gene matches. For the CDR3, the DNA is TGTGCCTTTACCGGACAGGCGAACACTGAAGCTTTCTTT. Translation: CAFTGQANTEAFF.

This clonotype was counted a single time. This chain connects TRBV3-1 to TRBJ2-2; D not certain. With 0 bases removed from V and 3 bases from J, the gap between germline ends came to 5 bases. The length of the CDR3 is 14 residues. Germline CDR1 is LGHDT and CDR2 is YNNKEL (reference sequence). The CDR3 loop reads CASSQEAYTGELFF. The CDR3 DNA follows: TGTGCCAGCAGCCAAGAGGCGTACACCGGGGAGCTGTTTTTT.

The genes are TRBV5-4 and TRBJ1-4; D call uncertain. The length of the CDR3 is 14 residues. The germline V gene encodes CDR1 SGHNT and CDR2 YYREEE (reference sequence). Trimming removed 0 bases at V and 8 bases at J, with 11 bases between. The CDR3 loop reads CASSLDLAREKLFF. CDR3 in DNA: TGTGCCAGCAGCTTGGACTTAGCAAGGGAAAAACTGTTTTTT.

Only one count was recorded for this clonotype. V is TRBV7-6 and J is TRBJ2-3; 12 nucleotides align to TRBD2. V lost 5 bases, J lost 4 bases, and 4 bases stayed unmatched. There are 15 residues in the CDR3. CDR1 and CDR2 from the germline V gene are SGHVS and FNYEAQ. CDR3 coding DNA: TGTGCCAGCAGCCCACTAGCGGGGGGCTCAGATACGCAGTATTTT. Residues: CASSPLAGGSDTQYF.

The chain's CDR3 is CASTGLQGSYNEQFF. The DNA of the CDR3 is TGTGCCAGCACCGGACTACAGGGATCCTACAATGAGCAGTTCTTC. The genes are TRBV6-5 and TRBJ2-1, with D perhaps being TRBD1 or TRBD2 (6 bases each). Germline V lookup: CDR1 MNHEY, CDR2 SVGAGI. The V end lost 7 bases, the J end lost 1 base, and 14 bases lay between the germline ends. The CDR3 is made up of 15 amino acids.

V gene TRBV7-3 combines with J gene TRBJ2-1; 8 nucleotides match TRBD2. Germline trimming cut 3 bases from V and 3 bases from J; bases unmatched to any gene: 7. CDR1 SGHTA and CDR2 FQGTGA come from the germline V gene. The CDR3 is 16 amino acids. The CDR3 region is CASSLSSGDYYNEQFF. CDR3 nucleotide sequence: TGTGCCAGCAGCTTGAGTAGCGGGGACTACTACAATGAGCAGTTCTTC.

The V and J genes are TRBV18 and TRBJ1-3; D is undetermined. The length of the CDR3 is 16 residues. Deletions cut 2 bases from V and 0 bases from J, with 11 bases between. Per germline, CDR1 KGHSH and CDR2 LQKENI. The CDR3 reads CASSPSPSFSGNTIYF. The CDR3 bases are TGTGCCAGCTCACCAAGTCCTAGTTTCTCTGGAAACACCATATATTTT.

The V gene is TRBV18, the J gene TRBJ2-2, with no clear D. CDR3 length equals 12 residues. Germline assignment: CDR1 KGHSH and CDR2 LQKENI. Trimming shortened V by 2 bases and J by 8 bases, and 6 bases separated the two germline ends. DNA for the CDR3: TGTGCCAGCTCACCAGTGCCGGGGGAGCTGTTTTTT. Its protein product is CASSPVPGELFF.

The chain links TRBV7-9 to TRBJ1-6; TRBD1 matches at 7 bases. Germline V gene data show CDR1 as SEHNR and CDR2 as FQNEAQ (reference sequence). The CDR3 runs 14 residues. V dropped 5 bases and J dropped 6; count of bases not matched to a gene: 4. CDR3 loop: CASSPGQFNSPLHF. In DNA form, the CDR3 reads TGTGCCAGCAGCCCGGGACAGTTTAATTCACCCCTCCACTTT.

The CDR3 sequence is CASSRGERGGDTQYF. The CDR3 DNA reads as TGTGCCAGCTCCCGGGGGGAGCGGGGAGGGGATACGCAGTATTTT. The genes are TRBV27 and TRBJ2-3; 7 bases map to TRBD2. V lost 8 bases and J lost 6; bases outside the gene matches: 14. The CDR3 sequence is 15 residues long. Germline-derived CDR1 and CDR2 are MNHEY and SMNVEV (reference sequence).

The chain has TRBV18 and TRBJ1-4; TRBD1 matches 8 bases. The germline gives CDR1 KGHSH, CDR2 LQKENI. V lost 5 bases and J lost 8; bases outside the gene matches: 4. The CDR3 has 13 amino acids. The CDR3 nucleotides read TGTGCCAGCTCATCGACAGGGGACGAAAAACTGTTTTTT. This codes for CASSSTGDEKLFF. Filled out from reference TRBV18 and TRBJ1-4, the complete variable domain reads NAGVMQNPRHLVRRRGQEARLRCSPMKGHSHVYWYRQLPEEGLKFMVYLQKENIIDESGMPKERFSAEFPKEGPSILRIQQVVRGDSAAYFCASSSTGDEKLFFGSGTQLSVL.

The rearrangement joins TRBV5-6 to TRBJ2-5; tentative D call: TRBD2 (6 bases). The CDR3 loop spans 13 amino acids. Germline V gene sequence: CDR1 SGHDT, CDR2 YYEEEE. Trimming took 4 bases from V and 7 from J, leaving 14 bases between them. This CDR3 reads CASSPTLGGTQYF. The CDR3 DNA reads as TGTGCCAGCAGCCCCACATTGGGGGGGACCCAGTACTTC.

The chain has TRBV6-2 or TRBV6-3 and TRBJ1-2; tentative D call: TRBD1 (5 bases). The V end was cut by 7 bases, the J end by 2 bases, with 14 bases between. CDR1 and CDR2 from the germline V gene are MNHEY and SVGEGT. The CDR3 extends over 14 amino acids. Here the CDR3 DNA reads TGTGCCAGCACGGTTGGAGGGGCCAACTATGGCTACACCTTC. Translation: CASTVGGANYGYTF.

The chain couples TRBV29-1 to TRBJ2-1, with D possibly matching TRBD2 (5 bases). This CDR3 has 11 residues. Germline CDR1 reads SQVTM; CDR2 reads ANQGSEA. The CDR3 reads CGAGLNNEQFF. CDR3 sequence (DNA): TGCGGCGCCGGACTTAACAATGAGCAGTTCTTC.